The 8 T cell receptor beta chains below were found in one sample sequenced in a study of blood T cell repertoires in COVID-19. Generated by immunoSEQ multiplex PCR, the TCRdb table keeps only in-frame clones and is missing some. In the table there are 56,000 or so clones, around 84% of which are singletons. Material for sequencing was peripheral blood. The receptors were sampled from a woman older than 75 with acute or convalescent COVID-19.

This chain joins TRBV9 and TRBJ1-4, with 7 bases aligning to TRBD1. Trimming cost V 3 bases and J 8 bases; bases outside gene matches: 10. The CDR3 loop spans 15 amino acids. CDR1 is SGDLS and CDR2 is YYNGEE in the germline V gene. The CDR3 here is CASSGHDRVREKLFF. CDR3 coding DNA: TGTGCCAGCAGCGGACATGACAGGGTTAGAGAAAAACTGTTTTTT.

This chain connects TRBV27 to TRBJ2-2; D is possibly TRBD1 (6 bases). The ends were cut back, 6 bases at V and 4 bases at J, with 15 bases in the middle. The CDR3 totals 15 residues. Germline V gene lookup returns CDR1 MNHEY and CDR2 SMNVEV (reference sequence). The CDR3 DNA reads as TGTGCCAGCAGATACCAACAGGGAACCACCGGGGAGCTGTTTTTT. It codes for CASRYQQGTTGELFF.

The rearrangement uses TRBV5-1 and TRBJ2-5, with 9 nucleotides matching TRBD1. Germline values: CDR1 SGHRS, CDR2 YFSETQ. The CDR3 is 13 residues long. Trimming cost V 9 bases and J 5 bases; bases outside gene matches: 8. Written as DNA, the CDR3 is TGCGCCACACGGACAGGGGATTTGGAGACCCAGTACTTC. It codes for CATRTGDLETQYF.

The chain uses TRBV14 and TRBJ1-2; TRBD1 is a possible D gene (6 bases). Trimming removed 4 bases at V and 5 bases at J, with 11 bases between. This CDR3 has 13 residues. From germline, CDR1 is SGHDN and CDR2 FVKESK. The CDR3 spells CASSLSQGYGYTF. The CDR3 bases are TGTGCCAGCAGCCTATCTCAGGGGTATGGCTACACCTTC.

In this sample, this clone turned up once. Other DNA sequences from this sample encode an identical CDR3 as well. The chain employs TRBV30 and TRBJ2-6, with a possible D match to TRBD2 (7 bases). V dropped 4 bases and J dropped 2 bases, with 9 bases sitting between them. Germline V lookup: CDR1 GTSNPN, CDR2 SVGIG (reference sequence). The CDR3 length is 14 residues. The CDR3 coding sequence is TGTGCCTGGAACGGGGGGCCTGGGGCCAACGTCCTGACTTTC. As protein: CAWNGGPGANVLTF.

The V and J genes are TRBV6-4 and TRBJ1-2, with 8 bases matching TRBD1. This CDR3 has 13 residues. Germline CDR1 and CDR2: MRHNA and SNTAGT. V lost 7 bases and J lost 4; bases outside the gene matches: 5. The CDR3 DNA follows: TGTGCCAGCATCGGACAGGGCGGCTATGGCTACACCTTC. Its protein product is CASIGQGGYGYTF.

The sample holds one count of this clone. V usage is TRBV29-1 and J usage is TRBJ1-4, with 11 bases fitting TRBD1. Trimming took 6 bases from V and 3 from J; bases not matched to a gene: 6. Germline CDR1 and CDR2: SQVTM and ANQGSEA. This CDR3 spans 15 amino acids. In nucleotides, the CDR3 is TGCAGCGTGGACAGGGGGCAAGAGGCTAATGAAAAACTGTTTTTT. It translates to CSVDRGQEANEKLFF.

V and J are TRBV30 and TRBJ1-5, with TRBD1 as a possible D gene (5 bases). CDR1 and CDR2 from the germline V gene are GTSNPN and SVGIG (reference sequence). V was trimmed by 0 bases and J by 4 bases, leaving 10 bases between them. The CDR3 spans 14 residues. The CDR3 here is CAWSVGQRNQPQHF. CDR3 coding DNA: TGTGCCTGGAGTGTGGGGCAGCGTAATCAGCCCCAGCATTTT.